This T cell receptor (beta chain) was captured in a study of CD8 T cells in ankylosing spondylitis. Overall study findings and caveats: Clones linked to disease, bearing a CD8+ phenotype, were relatively rare in peripheral blood. It appeared that ankylosing spondylitis blood was characterized by a TCR beta motif of several highly homologous variants.

The germline V gene has CDR1 SGHVS and CDR2 FNYEAQ. This CDR3 has 15 amino acids. V dropped 6 bases and J dropped 2 bases, with 16 bases sitting between them. As the method for making TCR beta libraries, quantitative 5'-RACE with molecular barcodes was used. TCRdb re-called the 5' RACE reads with MiXCR, one entry per CDR3 protein. Here the sample spans approximately 400,000 distinct CDR3 sequences, 15% to 20% being singletons. A remark on this clonotype: What it binds is not known.

V and J are TRBV7-6 and TRBJ1-1, with D maybe TRBD1 (6 bases). Sample: blood, either unsorted or a sorted T cell fraction (not recorded which). The clonotype was recovered from a male donor with ankylosing spondylitis. CDR3 coding DNA: TGTGCCAGCAGTTCGATGGGGGGGCCTAACACTGAAGCTTTCTTT. It yields the protein CASSSMGGPNTEAFF.